The 18 T cell receptor beta chains below all came from one sample that was sequenced in a study of ipilimumab plus nivolumab after autologous stem cell transplantation. The assay was immunoSEQ multiplex PCR, and TCRdb's table has in-frame clones only and misses some. Altogether about 84,000 clones are present, 65% to 85% being singletons, with the ten largest covering around 2%. The sample here was PBMCs, taken in a trial of ipilimumab plus nivolumab as post-transplant consolidation. These receptor sequences come from a male donor with diffuse large B-cell lymphoma.

The J gene is TRBJ1-2, the V gene TRBV19, with 10 nucleotides matching TRBD1. V lost 2 bases, J lost 8 bases, and 5 bases stayed unmatched. The CDR3 runs to 14 residues. CDR1 and CDR2 from the germline V gene are LNHDA and SQIVND (reference sequence). The CDR3 is CASSICGQGDGYTF. CDR3 bases: TGTGCCAGTAGTATATGTGGACAGGGGGACGGCTACACCTTC.

This chain joins TRBV6-6 and TRBJ1-1; D gene ambiguous. There are 13 residues in the CDR3. Germline values: CDR1 MNHNY, CDR2 SVGAGI (reference sequence). Trimming cost V 6 bases and J 5 bases, with 13 bases left between them. The DNA for the CDR3 is TGTGCCAGCAGCCCCTTTGAAGGGACTGAAGCTTTCTTT. Protein product: CASSPFEGTEAFF.

V gene TRBV11-2 combines with J gene TRBJ1-2; no firm D call. Germline values: CDR1 SGHAT, CDR2 FQNNGV. The V gene lost 3 bases and the J gene lost 8 bases, with 13 bases spanning the gap. The CDR3 loop spans 13 amino acids. The CDR3 nucleotides read TGTGCCAGCAGCTTGTTGACGGCGGACGGCTACACCTTC. Its translation is CASSLLTADGYTF.

The CDR3 loop is CASSLERLAGAITDTQYF. As DNA, the CDR3 is TGTGCCAGCAGCTTGGAACGATTAGCGGGGGCGATCACAGATACGCAGTATTTT. The rearrangement joins TRBV5-4 to TRBJ2-3, with 9 bases matching TRBD2. V shed 0 bases, J shed 2 bases, and the junction held 10 bases outside the gene matches. This CDR3 is built from 18 residues. CDR1 and CDR2 from the germline V gene are SGHNT and YYREEE (reference sequence).

The chain joins TRBV30 to TRBJ1-4, with 8 bases lining up with TRBD1. Germline-derived CDR1 and CDR2 are GTSNPN and SVGIG (reference sequence). The V and J ends lost 7 bases and 8 bases, in that order; junction bases with no gene match: 6. The CDR3 runs 12 residues. The CDR3 loop is CASHDRGEKLFF. CDR3 DNA sequence: TGTGCCTCTCATGACAGGGGAGAAAAACTGTTTTTT.

This clone was recorded once. The chain joins TRBV29-1 to TRBJ1-4, with D unresolved. The CDR3 spans 12 residues. Trimming removed 6 bases from V and 8 bases from J, with 13 bases in between. The germline V gene encodes CDR1 SQVTM and CDR2 ANQGSEA. CDR3 nucleotides: TGCAGCGTCCCCGGAGGTGGGGAAAAACTGTTTTTT. Amino acid sequence: CSVPGGGEKLFF.

The J gene is TRBJ1-6, the V gene TRBV7-8; 9 bases fit TRBD1. The CDR3 is made up of 16 amino acids. V shed 0 bases and J 5 bases; nucleotides not matched to a gene: 2. CDR1 and CDR2 (germline): SGHVS, FQNEAQ. CDR3 DNA sequence: TGTGCCAGCAGCTTAGCCCGGACAGGGGATAATTCACCCCTCCACTTT. This sequence encodes CASSLARTGDNSPLHF.

The chain is built from TRBV9 and TRBJ2-7; D may be TRBD2 (5 bases). Germline V gene data show CDR1 as SGDLS and CDR2 as YYNGEE. Trimming took off 0 bases at V and 4 bases at J, with 11 bases between the two ends. The CDR3 totals 14 residues. Here the CDR3 reads CASSVAPGFYEQYF. CDR3 coding DNA: TGTGCCAGCAGCGTAGCTCCGGGGTTTTACGAGCAGTACTTC.

The V and J genes are TRBV2 and TRBJ2-2; D gene ambiguous. The CDR3 spans 14 residues. Trimming left V 4 bases short and J 6 bases short, with 12 bases between. Germline CDR1 and CDR2: SNHLY and FYNNEI. In DNA form, the CDR3 reads TGTGCCAGCAGTGGACGACCCGCGGCCGGGGAGCTGTTTTTT. Its translation: CASSGRPAAGELFF.

This clone was counted a single time. The rearrangement joins TRBV7-9 to TRBJ2-5, with D possibly matching TRBD2 (6 bases). The CDR3 is 18 residues long. Looked up from germline, CDR1 is SEHNR and CDR2 is FQNEAQ (reference sequence). Trimming removed 11 bases from V and 2 bases from J, with 30 bases in between. DNA of the CDR3: TGTGCCCGGCTTTTGAGACCCGCCTTCGTGGGGAGGCAAGAGACCCAGTACTTC. Amino acids: CARLLRPAFVGRQETQYF.

This clone was detected a few times. This chain connects TRBV19 to TRBJ2-3; a weak D match, TRBD2 (5 bases). The CDR3 has 12 amino acids. Between the trimmed V and J ends, which lost 6 bases and 3 bases, there was a span of 7 bases. Germline V gene lookup returns CDR1 LNHDA and CDR2 SQIVND (reference sequence). CDR3 sequence reads: CASRRGTDTQYF. As DNA, the CDR3 is TGTGCCAGTAGACGGGGAACAGATACGCAGTATTTT.

The V and J genes are TRBV30 and TRBJ1-6, with 10 bases fitting TRBD1. The CDR3 totals 13 residues. Germline lookup yields CDR1 GTSNPN and CDR2 SVGIG (reference sequence). The trim removed 1 base at V and 9 bases at J, leaving 0 bases unmatched. CDR3 in amino acids: CAWSGTGGSPLHF. CDR3 DNA: TGTGCCTGGAGTGGGACAGGGGGTTCACCCCTCCACTTT.

V and J are TRBV7-8 and TRBJ1-5; D may be TRBD1 (6 bases). Germline assignment: CDR1 SGHVS and CDR2 FQNEAQ. V was trimmed by 5 bases and J by 3 bases, leaving 14 bases between them. This CDR3 spans 15 amino acids. The CDR3 region is CASSAFRDINQPQHF. In nucleotides, the CDR3 is TGTGCCAGCAGCGCGTTCCGGGACATCAATCAGCCCCAGCATTTT.

The V gene is TRBV6-5, the J gene TRBJ2-3; 8 nucleotides match TRBD2. The length of the CDR3 is 13 residues. The germline V gene encodes CDR1 MNHEY and CDR2 SVGAGI. V trimming: 8 bases; J trimming: 3 bases; junction bases outside the gene matches: 4. In DNA form, the CDR3 reads TGTGCCAGCCGGGCGGGGGGAACAGATACGCAGTATTTT. Encoded protein: CASRAGGTDTQYF.

V gene TRBV6-5 combines with J gene TRBJ1-6, with D perhaps TRBD1 (5 bases). The CDR3 consists of 15 residues. Germline assignment: CDR1 MNHEY and CDR2 SVGAGI. The V gene lost 4 bases and the J gene lost 7 bases, with 14 bases spanning the gap. CDR3 in DNA: TGTGCCAGCAGTTCTTTTGGGGGTCCGAATTCACCCCTCCACTTT. This gives the protein CASSSFGGPNSPLHF.

This clone appeared once. DNA of the CDR3: TGTGCCAGCGTAGGGCAGGGCAATCAGCCCCAGCATTTT. This gives the protein CASVGQGNQPQHF. The chain combines TRBV19 with TRBJ1-5; D gene ambiguous. The CDR3 has 13 residues. Between the trimmed V and J ends, which lost 9 bases and 2 bases, there was a span of 11 bases. CDR1 is LNHDA and CDR2 is SQIVND in the germline V gene (reference sequence).

This clone was recorded once. The identical CDR3 is also encoded by other nucleotide sequences in the sample. The chain has TRBV5-1 and TRBJ2-7, with 7 bases lining up with TRBD2. J was trimmed by 5 bases and V by 4 bases; bases with no gene match: 6. The germline gives CDR1 SGHRS, CDR2 YFSETQ. There are 13 residues in the CDR3. CDR3 DNA sequence: TGCGCCAGCAGCGGGGGGGGGAAAAACGAGCAGTACTTC. This sequence encodes CASSGGGKNEQYF.

The chain carries TRBV27 and TRBJ2-2; 7 nucleotides line up with TRBD1. Germline V gene sequence: CDR1 MNHEY, CDR2 SMNVEV (reference sequence). V shed 5 bases and J 6 bases; nucleotides not matched to a gene: 6. The CDR3 runs 14 residues. CDR3 nucleotides: TGTGCCAGCAGTCCGGGACAGCACCCCGGGGAGCTGTTTTTT. Its translation is CASSPGQHPGELFF.